The 8 T cell receptor beta chains below come from one sample, sequenced in a study of blood T cell repertoires in COVID-19. Sequencing was performed with immunoSEQ multiplex PCR; in TCRdb, only in-frame clones are kept and a portion is missing. Here the sample spans over 350,000 clones, more than 85% being singletons. Sequenced material: PBMCs or T cells enriched from blood (not recorded which). These receptors were taken from a woman in her thirties or forties who had been exposed to COVID-19.

The V call is TRBV9, the J call TRBJ1-1, with D hard to call. The CDR3 is 14 residues long. V was clipped by 5 bases and J by 1 base, with 12 bases between them. Germline CDR1 and CDR2: SGDLS and YYNGEE. The CDR3 region has the DNA TGTGCCAGCAGAGCACTCCGGGAGAACACTGAAGCTTTCTTT. This translates into CASRALRENTEAFF. Complete variable domain (other parts from reference TRBV9 and TRBJ1-1): DSGVTQTPKHLITATGQRVTLRCSPRSGDLSVYWYQQSLDQGLQFLIQYYNGEERAKGNILERFSAQQFPDLHSELNLSSLELGDSALYFCASRALRENTEAFFGQGTRLTVV.

The chain links TRBV2 to TRBJ1-1, with D perhaps matching TRBD1 (5 bases). Germline V CDR1 and CDR2: SNHLY, FYNNEI. V dropped 1 base and J dropped 10 bases, with 16 bases sitting between them. The CDR3 runs 14 residues. The CDR3: CASSEGGTPPRAFF. In DNA form, the CDR3 reads TGTGCCAGCAGTGAAGGGGGGACTCCGCCAAGAGCTTTCTTT. The complete variable domain, with remaining parts taken from reference TRBV2 and TRBJ1-1, reads EPEVTQTPSHQVTQMGQEVILRCVPISNHLYFYWYRQILGQKVEFLVSFYNNEISEKSEIFDDQFSVERPDGSNFTLKIRSTKLEDSAMYFCASSEGGTPPRAFFGQGTRLTVV.

This chain links TRBV9 with TRBJ2-5; 11 nucleotides align to TRBD2. The CDR3 loop spans 17 amino acids. Looked up from germline, CDR1 is SGDLS and CDR2 is YYNGEE. Trimming at V came to 0 bases and at J to 4 bases, leaving 8 bases not matched to a gene. The CDR3 DNA sequence: TGTGCCAGCAGCGTAGGTTTAGCGGGGGGGCGGGCAGAGACCCAGTACTTC. As protein: CASSVGLAGGRAETQYF.

The V call is TRBV3-1 (or the pseudogene TRBV3-2), the J call TRBJ2-3, with D unresolved. This CDR3 comprises 16 residues. V dropped 1 base and J dropped 2 bases, with 13 bases sitting between them. Germline CDR1 reads LGHDT; CDR2 reads YNNKEL (reference sequence). The CDR3 is CASSQGLGPVTDTQYF. The DNA of the CDR3 is TGTGCCAGCAGCCAAGGTTTGGGCCCCGTCACAGATACGCAGTATTTT.

The chain joins TRBV5-4 to TRBJ1-1; D is uncertain. In germline, CDR1 is SGHNT, CDR2 YYREEE (reference sequence). This CDR3 comprises 13 residues. Trimming removed 4 bases from V and 4 bases from J, with 11 bases in between. For the CDR3, the DNA is TGTGCCAGCAGCCTGCCTGGTAGCACTGAAGCTTTCTTT. This encodes CASSLPGSTEAFF.

CDR3 region: CSVGSTSGINNEQFF. CDR3 nucleotides: TGCAGCGTCGGCTCCACTAGCGGGATTAACAATGAGCAGTTCTTC. This sequence joins TRBV29-1 and TRBJ2-1; 10 positions match TRBD2. The CDR3 has 15 amino acids. J was trimmed by 5 bases and V by 6 bases; bases with no gene match: 10. Germline CDR1 reads SQVTM; CDR2 reads ANQGSEA.

A few counts support this clone. This chain connects TRBV6-1 to TRBJ1-2, with TRBD1 as a possible D gene (5 bases). Germline CDR1 reads MNHNS; CDR2 reads SASEGT. This CDR3 comprises 15 residues. V was pared by 5 bases and J by 8 bases, with 21 bases between. The CDR3 bases are TGTGCCAGCAGTACAGGAGGCCGAGGTCGGGAGGGCTACACCTTC. It yields the protein CASSTGGRGREGYTF.

The chain employs TRBV19 and TRBJ2-3; possibly TRBD1 for D (6 bases). The CDR3 loop spans 13 amino acids. V was pared by 5 bases and J by 5 bases, with 11 bases between. Germline V CDR1 and CDR2: LNHDA, SQIVND (reference sequence). CDR3 protein: CASSLTGLDTQYF. The CDR3, as DNA: TGTGCCAGTAGTCTGACAGGTTTAGATACGCAGTATTTT.